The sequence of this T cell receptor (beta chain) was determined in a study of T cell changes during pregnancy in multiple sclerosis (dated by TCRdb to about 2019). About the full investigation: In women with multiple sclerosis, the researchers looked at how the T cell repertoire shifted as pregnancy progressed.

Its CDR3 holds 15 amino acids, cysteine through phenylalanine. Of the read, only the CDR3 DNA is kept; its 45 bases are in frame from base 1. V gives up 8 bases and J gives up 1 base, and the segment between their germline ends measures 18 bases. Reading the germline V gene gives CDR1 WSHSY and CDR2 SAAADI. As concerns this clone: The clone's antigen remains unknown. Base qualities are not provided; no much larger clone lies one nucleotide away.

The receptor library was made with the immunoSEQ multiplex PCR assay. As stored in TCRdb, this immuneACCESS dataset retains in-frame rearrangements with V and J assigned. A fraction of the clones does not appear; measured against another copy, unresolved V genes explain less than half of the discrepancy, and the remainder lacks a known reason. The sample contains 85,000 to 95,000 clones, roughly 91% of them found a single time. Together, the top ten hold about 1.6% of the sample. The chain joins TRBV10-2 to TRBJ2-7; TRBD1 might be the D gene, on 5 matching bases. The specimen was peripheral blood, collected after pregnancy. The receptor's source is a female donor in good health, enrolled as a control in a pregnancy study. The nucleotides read TGCGCCAGCGACGGCTGGGGCAGAAGATCCTACGAGCAGTACTTC. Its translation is CASDGWGRRSYEQYF.